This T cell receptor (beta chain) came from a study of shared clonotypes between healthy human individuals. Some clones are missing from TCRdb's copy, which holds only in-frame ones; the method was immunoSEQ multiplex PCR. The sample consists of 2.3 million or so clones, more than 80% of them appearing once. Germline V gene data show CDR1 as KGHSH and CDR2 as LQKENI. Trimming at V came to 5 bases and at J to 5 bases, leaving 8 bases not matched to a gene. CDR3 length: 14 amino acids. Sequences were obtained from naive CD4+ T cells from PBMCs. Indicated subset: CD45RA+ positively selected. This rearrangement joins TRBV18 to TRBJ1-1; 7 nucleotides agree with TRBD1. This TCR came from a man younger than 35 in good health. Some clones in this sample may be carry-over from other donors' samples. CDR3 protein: CASSEQQGQTEAFF. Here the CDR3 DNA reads TGTGCCAGCTCAGAGCAACAGGGGCAAACTGAAGCTTTCTTT.